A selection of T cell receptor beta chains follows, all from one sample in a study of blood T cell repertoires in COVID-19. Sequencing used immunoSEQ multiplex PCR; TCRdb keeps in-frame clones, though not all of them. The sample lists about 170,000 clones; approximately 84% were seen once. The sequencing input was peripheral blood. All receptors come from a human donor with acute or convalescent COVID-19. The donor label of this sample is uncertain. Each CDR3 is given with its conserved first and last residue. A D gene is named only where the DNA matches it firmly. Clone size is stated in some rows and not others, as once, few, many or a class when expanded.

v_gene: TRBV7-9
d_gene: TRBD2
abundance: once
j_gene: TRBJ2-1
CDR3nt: TGTGCCAGCAGCTTAAGGCCGGGACTAGGACCATACAATGAGCAGTTCTTC
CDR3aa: CASSLRPGLGPYNEQFF

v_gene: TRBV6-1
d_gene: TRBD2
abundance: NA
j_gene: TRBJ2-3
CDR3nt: TGTGCCAGCAGTGACTATAGCGGGAGAGCCACAGATACGCAGTATTTT
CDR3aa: CASSDYSGRATDTQYF

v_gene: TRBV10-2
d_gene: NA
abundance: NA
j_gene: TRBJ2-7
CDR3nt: TGCGCCAGCAGTGAGCTGGGAGGAAACGAGCAGTACTTC
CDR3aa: CASSELGGNEQYF

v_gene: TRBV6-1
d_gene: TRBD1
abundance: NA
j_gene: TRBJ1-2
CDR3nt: TGTGCCAGCAGTGAAGCGGACAGGGGACACGGCTACACCTTC
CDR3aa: CASSEADRGHGYTF

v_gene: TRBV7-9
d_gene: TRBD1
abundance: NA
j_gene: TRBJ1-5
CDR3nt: TGTGCCAGCAGCTTGGCAGGGGGTACCCAGCCCCAGCATTTT
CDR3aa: CASSLAGGTQPQHF

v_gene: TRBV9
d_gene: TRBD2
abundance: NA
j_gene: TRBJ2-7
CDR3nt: TGTGCCAGCAGCGTAGGGGCTAGCGGGGGCTACGAGCAGTACTTC
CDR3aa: CASSVGASGGYEQYF

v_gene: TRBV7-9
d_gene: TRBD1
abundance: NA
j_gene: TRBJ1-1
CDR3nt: TGTGCCAGCAGCTGGGGACAGACTATGAACACTGAAGCTTTCTTT
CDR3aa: CASSWGQTMNTEAFF

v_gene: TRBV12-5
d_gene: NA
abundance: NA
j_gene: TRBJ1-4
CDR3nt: TGTGCTAGTGGTTTGGTACAGGATGTAAAACTGTTTTTT
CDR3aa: CASGLVQDVKLFF

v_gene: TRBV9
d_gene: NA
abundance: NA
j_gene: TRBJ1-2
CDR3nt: TGTGCCAGCTCCCGGACAGCAAACTATGGCTACACCTTC
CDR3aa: CASSRTANYGYTF

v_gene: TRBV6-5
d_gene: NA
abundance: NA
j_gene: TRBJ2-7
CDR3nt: TGTGCCAGCAGTCCACGGGGACAACCATCCTACGAGCAGTACTTC
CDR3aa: CASSPRGQPSYEQYF

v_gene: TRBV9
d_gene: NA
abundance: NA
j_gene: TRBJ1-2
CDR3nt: TGTGCCAGCAGCGATTCCCAGGGAATGGGTGGCTATGGCTACACCTTC
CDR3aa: CASSDSQGMGGYGYTF

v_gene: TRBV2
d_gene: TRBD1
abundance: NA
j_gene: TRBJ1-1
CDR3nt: TGTGCCAGCAGTAGGGACAGGAACACTGAAGCTTTCTTT
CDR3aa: CASSRDRNTEAFF

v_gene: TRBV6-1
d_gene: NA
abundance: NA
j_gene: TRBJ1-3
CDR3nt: TGTGCCAGCAGTGAGTCCGGTGGCAGGGGTGCTGGAAACACCATATATTTT
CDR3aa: CASSESGGRGAGNTIYF

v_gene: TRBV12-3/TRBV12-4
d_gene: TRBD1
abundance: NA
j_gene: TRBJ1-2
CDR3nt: TGTGCCAGCAGTCGGACAGGGGTCTATGGCTACACCTTC
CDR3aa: CASSRTGVYGYTF

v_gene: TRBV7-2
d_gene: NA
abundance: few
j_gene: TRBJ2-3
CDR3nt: TGTGCCAGCACTCCACAAGGGAGTGCAGATACGCAGTATTTT
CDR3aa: CASTPQGSADTQYF

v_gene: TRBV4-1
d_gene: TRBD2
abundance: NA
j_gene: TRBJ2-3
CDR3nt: TGCGCCAGCAGCCAAGTTGCGCGGGGGGGAGGAGATACGCAGTATTTT
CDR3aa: CASSQVARGGGDTQYF

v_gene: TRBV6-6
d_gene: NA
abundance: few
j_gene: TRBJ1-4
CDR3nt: TGTGCCAGCAGTTACGGGGCAGCACGGGTAGAAAAACTGTTTTTT
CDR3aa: CASSYGAARVEKLFF

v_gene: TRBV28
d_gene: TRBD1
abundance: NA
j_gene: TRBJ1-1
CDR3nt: TGTGCCAGCAGCTCGCCCGTCGGACCGGGACAGGCGGGGACTGAAGCTTTCTTT
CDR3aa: CASSSPVGPGQAGTEAFF

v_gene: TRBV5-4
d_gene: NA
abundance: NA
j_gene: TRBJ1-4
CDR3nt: TGTGCCAGCAGCCAACGGGACATTAATCCTAATGAAAAACTGTTTTTT
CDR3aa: CASSQRDINPNEKLFF

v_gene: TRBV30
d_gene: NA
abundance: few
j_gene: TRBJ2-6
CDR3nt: TGTGCCTGGAGTGTACCGCCAGTTGGGGCCAACGTCCTGACTTTC
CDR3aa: CAWSVPPVGANVLTF

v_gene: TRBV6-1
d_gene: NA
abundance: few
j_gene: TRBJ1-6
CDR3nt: TGTGCCAGCAGTGAGGCCCGCAATTCACCCCTCCACTTT
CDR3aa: CASSEARNSPLHF

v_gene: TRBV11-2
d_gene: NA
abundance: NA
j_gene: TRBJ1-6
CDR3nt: TGTGCCAGCAGCTTTAGGGAGGACTCACCCCTCCACTTT
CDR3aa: CASSFREDSPLHF

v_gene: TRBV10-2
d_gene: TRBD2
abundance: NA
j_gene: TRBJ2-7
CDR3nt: TGCGCCAGCAGTAGTACGGGACTAGCGACCTACGAGCAGTACTTC
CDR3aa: CASSSTGLATYEQYF

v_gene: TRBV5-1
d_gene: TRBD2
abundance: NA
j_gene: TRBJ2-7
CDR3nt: TGCGCCAGCAGCTTGGGACTAGCGGGAGATAGGGCTTACGAGCAGTACTTC
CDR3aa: CASSLGLAGDRAYEQYF

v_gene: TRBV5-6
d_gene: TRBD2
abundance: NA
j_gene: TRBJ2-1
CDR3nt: TGTGCCAGCAGCCAGGGACTAGCGGGGGAAAACAATGAGCAGTTCTTC
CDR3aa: CASSQGLAGENNEQFF

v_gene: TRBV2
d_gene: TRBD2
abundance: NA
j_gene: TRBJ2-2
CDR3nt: TGTGCCAGCAGGACAAATCGACTAGCGGGGGCCCACTATTTCACCGGGGAGCTGTTTTTT
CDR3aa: CASRTNRLAGAHYFTGELFF

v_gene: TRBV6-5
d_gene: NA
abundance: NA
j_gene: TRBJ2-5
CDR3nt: TGTGCCAGCAGGGGGCTTCTGGAGACCCAGTACTTC
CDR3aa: CASRGLLETQYF

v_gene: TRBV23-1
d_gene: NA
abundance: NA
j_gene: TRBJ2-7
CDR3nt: TGCGCCAGCAGTCAAATCCGCGGGCGCTCCCACTACGAGCAGTACTTC
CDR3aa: CASSQIRGRSHYEQYF

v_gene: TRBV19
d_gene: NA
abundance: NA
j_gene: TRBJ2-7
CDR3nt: TGTGCCAGTAGTATAGGACAGGGAGGATACGAGCAGTACTTC
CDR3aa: CASSIGQGGYEQYF

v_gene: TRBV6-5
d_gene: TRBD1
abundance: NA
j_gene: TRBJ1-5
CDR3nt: TGTGCCAGCAGCCCGGGGACAGGAAAATGGCCCCAGCATTTT
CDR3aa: CASSPGTGKWPQHF

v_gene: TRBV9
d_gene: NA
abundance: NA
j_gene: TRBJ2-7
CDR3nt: TGTGCCAGCAGCGTAGATGGGACCCCAGGGGCCTACGAGCAGTACTTC
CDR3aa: CASSVDGTPGAYEQYF

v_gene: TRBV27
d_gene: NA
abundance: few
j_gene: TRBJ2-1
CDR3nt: TGTGCCAGCAGTTCGCTCCTCGGACAGACCCTAGCGGCCTCCTACAATGAGCAGTTCTTC
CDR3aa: CASSSLLGQTLAASYNEQFF

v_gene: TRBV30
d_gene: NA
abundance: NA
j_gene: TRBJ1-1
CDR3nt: TGTGCCTGGAGTGGCAGACTGGACACTGAAGCTTTCTTT
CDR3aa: CAWSGRLDTEAFF

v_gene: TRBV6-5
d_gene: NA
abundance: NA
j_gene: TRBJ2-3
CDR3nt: TGTGCCAGCAGAGAGGGAGCTAGCACAGATACGCAGTATTTT
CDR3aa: CASREGASTDTQYF

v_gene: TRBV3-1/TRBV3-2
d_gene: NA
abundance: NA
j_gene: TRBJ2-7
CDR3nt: TGTGCCAGCAGCCAAACGACAGGACCTCCCTACGAGCAGTACTTC
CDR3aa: CASSQTTGPPYEQYF

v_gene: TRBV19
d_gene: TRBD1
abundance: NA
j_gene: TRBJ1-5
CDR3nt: TGTGCCAGTAGTACCTGGGGACAGGGGCCAAGCAATCAGCCCCAGCATTTT
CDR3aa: CASSTWGQGPSNQPQHF

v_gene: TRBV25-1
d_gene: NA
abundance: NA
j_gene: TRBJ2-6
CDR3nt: TGTGCCAGCAGTTTAACAGTCTACTCTGGGGCCAACGTCCTGACTTTC
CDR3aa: CASSLTVYSGANVLTF

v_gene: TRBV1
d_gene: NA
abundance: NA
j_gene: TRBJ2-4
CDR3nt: TGCACCAGCAGCCAAGAGCGGTCGGGGAGGGTCGAAAACATTCAGTACTTC
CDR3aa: CTSSQERSGRVENIQYF

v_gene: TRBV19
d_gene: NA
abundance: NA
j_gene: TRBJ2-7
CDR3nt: TGTGCCAGTAGTCTACAGGGACCCTACGAGCAGTACTTC
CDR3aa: CASSLQGPYEQYF

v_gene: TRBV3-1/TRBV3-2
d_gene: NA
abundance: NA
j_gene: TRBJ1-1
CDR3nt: TGTGCCAGCAGCCTAAGACAGCAGAACACTGAAGCTTTCTTT
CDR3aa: CASSLRQQNTEAFF

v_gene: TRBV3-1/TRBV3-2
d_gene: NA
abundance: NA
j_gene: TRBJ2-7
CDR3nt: TGTGCCAGCAGCCTAGATGCGGGGGCAAGGGAGCAGTACTTC
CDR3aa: CASSLDAGAREQYF

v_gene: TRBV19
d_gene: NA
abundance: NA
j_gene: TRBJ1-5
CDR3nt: TGTGCCAGTAGTATGAGTCAGGGCCCCAATCAGCCCCAGCATTTT
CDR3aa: CASSMSQGPNQPQHF

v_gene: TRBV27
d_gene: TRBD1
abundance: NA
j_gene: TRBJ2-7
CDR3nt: TGTGCCAGCAGCCGGGCCGGGACAGGGAGGAGCGAGCAGTACTTC
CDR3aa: CASSRAGTGRSEQYF

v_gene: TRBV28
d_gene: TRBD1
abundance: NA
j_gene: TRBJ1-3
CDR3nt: TGTGCCAGCAGTTCCGGACAGGTGATCTCTGGAAACACCATATATTTT
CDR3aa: CASSSGQVISGNTIYF

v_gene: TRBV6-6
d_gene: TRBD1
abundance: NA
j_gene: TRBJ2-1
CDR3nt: TGTGCCAGCAGTTCGGCCGGGACAGGGAACAATGAGCAGTTCTTC
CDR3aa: CASSSAGTGNNEQFF